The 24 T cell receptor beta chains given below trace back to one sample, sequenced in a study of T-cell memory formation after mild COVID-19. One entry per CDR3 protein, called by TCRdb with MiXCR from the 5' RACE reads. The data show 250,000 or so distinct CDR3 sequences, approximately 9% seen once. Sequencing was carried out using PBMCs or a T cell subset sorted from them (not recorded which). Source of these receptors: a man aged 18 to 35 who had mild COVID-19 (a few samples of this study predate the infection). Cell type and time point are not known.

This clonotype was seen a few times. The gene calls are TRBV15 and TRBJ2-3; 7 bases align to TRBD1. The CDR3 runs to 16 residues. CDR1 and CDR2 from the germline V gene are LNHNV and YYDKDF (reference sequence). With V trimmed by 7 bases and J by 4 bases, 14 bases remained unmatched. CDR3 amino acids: CATKKRQGLFADTQYF. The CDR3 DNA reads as TGTGCCACCAAAAAAAGACAGGGCCTTTTTGCAGATACGCAGTATTTT.

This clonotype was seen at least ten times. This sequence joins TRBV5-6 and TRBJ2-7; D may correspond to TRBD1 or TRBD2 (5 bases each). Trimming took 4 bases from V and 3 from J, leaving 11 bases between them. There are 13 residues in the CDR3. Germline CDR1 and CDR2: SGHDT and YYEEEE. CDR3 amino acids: CASSAGTDYEQYV. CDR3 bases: TGTGCCAGCAGCGCCGGGACGGACTACGAGCAGTACGTC.

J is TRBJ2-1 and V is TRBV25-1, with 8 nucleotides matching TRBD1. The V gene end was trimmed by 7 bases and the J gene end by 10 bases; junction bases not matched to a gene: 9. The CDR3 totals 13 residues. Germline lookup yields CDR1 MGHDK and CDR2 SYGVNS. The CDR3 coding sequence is TGTGCCAGCACCCCCCCCGACAGGGGAGAGCAGTTCTTC. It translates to CASTPPDRGEQFF.

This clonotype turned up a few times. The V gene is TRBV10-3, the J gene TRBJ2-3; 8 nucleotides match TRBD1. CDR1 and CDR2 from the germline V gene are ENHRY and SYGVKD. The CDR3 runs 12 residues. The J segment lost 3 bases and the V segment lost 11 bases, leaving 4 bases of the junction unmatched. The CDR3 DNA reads TGTGCCGTGACAGGGGAAACAGATACGCAGTATTTT. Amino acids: CAVTGETDTQYF.

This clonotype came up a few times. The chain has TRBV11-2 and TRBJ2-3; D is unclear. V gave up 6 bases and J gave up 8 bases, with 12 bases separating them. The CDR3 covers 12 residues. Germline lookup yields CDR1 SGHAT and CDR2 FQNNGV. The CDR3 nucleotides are TGTGCCAGCAGGGCCCTTTTAGGTACGCAGTATTTT. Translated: CASRALLGTQYF.

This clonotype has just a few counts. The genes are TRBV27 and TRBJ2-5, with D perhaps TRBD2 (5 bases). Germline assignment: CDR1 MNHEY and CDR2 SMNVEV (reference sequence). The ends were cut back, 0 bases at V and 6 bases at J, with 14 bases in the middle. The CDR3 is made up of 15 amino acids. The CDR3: CASSLSRAGQKTQYF. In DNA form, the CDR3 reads TGTGCCAGCAGTTTATCGAGGGCAGGTCAAAAGACCCAGTACTTC.

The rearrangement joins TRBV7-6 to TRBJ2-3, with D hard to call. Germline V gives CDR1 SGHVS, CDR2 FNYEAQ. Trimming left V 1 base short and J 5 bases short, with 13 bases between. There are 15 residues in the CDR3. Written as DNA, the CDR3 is TGTGCCAGCAGCTTAGGAGTTGCCGGCCAAGATACGCAGTATTTT. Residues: CASSLGVAGQDTQYF.

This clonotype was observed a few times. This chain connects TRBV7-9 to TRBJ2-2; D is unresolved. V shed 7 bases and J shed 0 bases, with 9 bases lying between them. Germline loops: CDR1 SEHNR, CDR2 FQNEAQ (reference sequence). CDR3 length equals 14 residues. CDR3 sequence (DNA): TGTGCCAGCACCCGCCTAACGAACACCGGGGAGCTGTTTTTT. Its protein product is CASTRLTNTGELFF. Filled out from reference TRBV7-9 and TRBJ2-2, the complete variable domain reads DTGVSQNPRHKITKRGQNVTFRCDPISEHNRLYWYRQTLGQGPEFLTYFQNEAQLEKSRLLSDRFSAERPKGSFSTLEIQRTEQGDSAMYLCASTRLTNTGELFFGEGSRLTVL.

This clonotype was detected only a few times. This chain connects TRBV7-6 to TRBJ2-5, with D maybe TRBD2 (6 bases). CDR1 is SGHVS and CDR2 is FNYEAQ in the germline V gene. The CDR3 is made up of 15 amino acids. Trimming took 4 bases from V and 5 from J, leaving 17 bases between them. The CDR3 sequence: CASSSVVGGQETQYF. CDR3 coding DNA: TGTGCCAGCAGCTCCGTGGTCGGAGGGCAGGAGACCCAGTACTTC.

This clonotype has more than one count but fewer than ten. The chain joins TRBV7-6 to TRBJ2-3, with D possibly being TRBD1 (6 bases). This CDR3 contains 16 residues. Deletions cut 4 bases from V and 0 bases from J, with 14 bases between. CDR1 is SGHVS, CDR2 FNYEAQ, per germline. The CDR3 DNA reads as TGTGCCAGCAGCTCCCCCGCAGGGGTTAGCACAGATACGCAGTATTTT. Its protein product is CASSSPAGVSTDTQYF.

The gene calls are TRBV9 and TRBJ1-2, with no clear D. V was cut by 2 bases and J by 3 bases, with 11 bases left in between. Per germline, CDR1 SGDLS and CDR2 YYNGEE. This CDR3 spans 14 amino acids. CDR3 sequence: CASSVAPGDYGYTF. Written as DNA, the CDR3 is TGTGCCAGCAGCGTGGCTCCCGGAGACTATGGCTACACCTTC.

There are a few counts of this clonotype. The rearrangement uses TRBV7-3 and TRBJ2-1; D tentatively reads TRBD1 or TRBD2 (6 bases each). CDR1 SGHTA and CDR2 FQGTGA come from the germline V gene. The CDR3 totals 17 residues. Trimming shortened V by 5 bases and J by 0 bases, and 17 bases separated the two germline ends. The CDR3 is CASSQGGAGSSYNEQFF. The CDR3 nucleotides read TGTGCCAGCAGCCAAGGGGGTGCGGGGAGCTCCTACAATGAGCAGTTCTTC.

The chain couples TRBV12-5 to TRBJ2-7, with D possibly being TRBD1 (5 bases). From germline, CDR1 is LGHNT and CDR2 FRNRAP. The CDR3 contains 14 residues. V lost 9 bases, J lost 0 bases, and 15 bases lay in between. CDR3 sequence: CASIGRTNSYEQYV. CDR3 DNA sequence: TGTGCTAGCATCGGGCGGACAAACTCCTACGAGCAGTACGTC.

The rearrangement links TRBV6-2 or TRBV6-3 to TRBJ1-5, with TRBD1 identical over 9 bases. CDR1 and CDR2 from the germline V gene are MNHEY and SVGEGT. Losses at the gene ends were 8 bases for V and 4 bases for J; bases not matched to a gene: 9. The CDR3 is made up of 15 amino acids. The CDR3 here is CASFPGTGMNQPQHF. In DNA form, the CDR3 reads TGTGCCAGCTTTCCCGGGACAGGGATGAATCAGCCCCAGCATTTT.

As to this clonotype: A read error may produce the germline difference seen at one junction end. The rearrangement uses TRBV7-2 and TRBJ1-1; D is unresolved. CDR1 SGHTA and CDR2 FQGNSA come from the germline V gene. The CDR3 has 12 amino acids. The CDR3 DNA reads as TGTGCCAGCAGCCCAAATCAGACTCCCACGGGGTTT. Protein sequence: CASSPNQTPTGF.

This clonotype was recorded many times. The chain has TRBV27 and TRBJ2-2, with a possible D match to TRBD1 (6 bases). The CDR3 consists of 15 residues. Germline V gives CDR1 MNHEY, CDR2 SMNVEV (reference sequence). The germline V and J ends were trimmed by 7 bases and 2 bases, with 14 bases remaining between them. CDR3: CASTPQGHNTGELFF. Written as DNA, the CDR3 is TGTGCCAGCACCCCTCAGGGACACAACACCGGGGAGCTGTTTTTT.

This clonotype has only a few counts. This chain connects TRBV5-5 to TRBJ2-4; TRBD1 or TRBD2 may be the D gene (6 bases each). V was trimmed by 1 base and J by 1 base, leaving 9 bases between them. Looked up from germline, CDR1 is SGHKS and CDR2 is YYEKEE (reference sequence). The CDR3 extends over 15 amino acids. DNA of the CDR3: TGTGCCAGCAGCTTGACGGGGGCGGCCAAAAACATTCAGTACTTC. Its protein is CASSLTGAAKNIQYF. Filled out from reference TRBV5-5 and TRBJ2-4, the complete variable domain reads DAGVTQSPTHLIKTRGQQVTLRCSPISGHKSVSWYQQVLGQGPQFIFQYYEKEERGRGNFPDRFSARQFPNYSSELNVNALLLGDSALYLCASSLTGAAKNIQYFGAGTRLSVL.

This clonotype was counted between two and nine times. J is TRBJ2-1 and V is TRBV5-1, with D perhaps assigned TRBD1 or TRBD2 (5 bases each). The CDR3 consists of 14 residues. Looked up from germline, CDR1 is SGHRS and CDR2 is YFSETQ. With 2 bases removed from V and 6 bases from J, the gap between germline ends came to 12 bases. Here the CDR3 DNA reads TGCGCCAGCAGCTTCCGGGACCGCGGCAATGAGCAGTTCTTC. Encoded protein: CASSFRDRGNEQFF.

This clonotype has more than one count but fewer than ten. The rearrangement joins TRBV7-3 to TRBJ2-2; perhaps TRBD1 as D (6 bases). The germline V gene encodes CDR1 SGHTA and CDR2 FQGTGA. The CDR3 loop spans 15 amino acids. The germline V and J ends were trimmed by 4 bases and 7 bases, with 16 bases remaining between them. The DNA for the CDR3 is TGTGCCAGCAGCTCCCCTTCCACGACAGGCGGGGAGCTGTTTTTT. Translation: CASSSPSTTGGELFF.

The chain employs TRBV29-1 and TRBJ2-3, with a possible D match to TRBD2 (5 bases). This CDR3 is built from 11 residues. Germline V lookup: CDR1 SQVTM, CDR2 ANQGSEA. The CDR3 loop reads CRGASTDTQYF. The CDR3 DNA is TGCAGGGGAGCTAGCACAGATACGCAGTATTTT.

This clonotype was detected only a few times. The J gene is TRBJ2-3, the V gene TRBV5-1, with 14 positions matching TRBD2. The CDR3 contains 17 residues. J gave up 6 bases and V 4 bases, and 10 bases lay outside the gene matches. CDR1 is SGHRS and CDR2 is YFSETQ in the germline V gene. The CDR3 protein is CASSRGLAGVGMDTQYF. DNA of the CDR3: TGCGCCAGCAGCAGGGGACTAGCGGGGGTGGGGATGGATACGCAGTATTTT. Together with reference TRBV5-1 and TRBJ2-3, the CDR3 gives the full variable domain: KAGVTQTPRYLIKTRGQQVTLSCSPISGHRSVSWYQQTPGQGLQFLFEYFSETQRNKGNFPGRFSGRQFSNSRSEMNVSTLELGDSALYLCASSRGLAGVGMDTQYFGPGTRLTVL.

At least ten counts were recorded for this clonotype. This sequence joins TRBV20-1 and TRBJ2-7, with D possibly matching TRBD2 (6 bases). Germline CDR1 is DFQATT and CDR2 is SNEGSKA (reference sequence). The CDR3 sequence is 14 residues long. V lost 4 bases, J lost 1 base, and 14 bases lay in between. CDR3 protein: CSATLGGNSYEQYF. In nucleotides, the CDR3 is TGCAGTGCTACCCTTGGGGGGAATTCCTACGAGCAGTACTTC.

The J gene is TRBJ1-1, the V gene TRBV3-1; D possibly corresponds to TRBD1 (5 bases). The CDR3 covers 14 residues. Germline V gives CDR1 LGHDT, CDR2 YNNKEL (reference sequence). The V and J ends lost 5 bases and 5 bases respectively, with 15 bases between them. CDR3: CASSFFRDGTEAFF. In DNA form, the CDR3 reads TGTGCCAGCAGCTTCTTCAGGGATGGAACTGAAGCTTTCTTT.

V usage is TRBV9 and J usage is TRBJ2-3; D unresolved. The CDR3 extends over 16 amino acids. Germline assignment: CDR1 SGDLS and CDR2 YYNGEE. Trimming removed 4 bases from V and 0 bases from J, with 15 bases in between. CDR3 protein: CASSYSIGRSTDTQYF. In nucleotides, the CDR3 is TGTGCCAGCAGCTACTCGATCGGACGGAGCACAGATACGCAGTATTTT. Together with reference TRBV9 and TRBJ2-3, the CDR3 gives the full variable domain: DSGVTQTPKHLITATGQRVTLRCSPRSGDLSVYWYQQSLDQGLQFLIQYYNGEERAKGNILERFSAQQFPDLHSELNLSSLELGDSALYFCASSYSIGRSTDTQYFGPGTRLTVL.